This T cell receptor (beta chain) was found in a study of blood T cell repertoires in COVID-19. Study information: Some COVID-19 samples were acute and others convalescent; all came from the United States, Italy and Spain.

Trimming took 5 bases from V and 3 from J; bases not matched to a gene: 5. Germline-derived CDR1 and CDR2 are SGHAT and FQNNGV. The CDR3 runs 16 residues. Sequencing used immunoSEQ multiplex PCR; TCRdb keeps in-frame clones, though not all of them. The sample yields about 300,000 clones, roughly 87% seen once. Input material: peripheral blood. The TCR originated in a man younger than 35 with active or convalescent COVID-19. The V and J genes are TRBV11-2 and TRBJ2-1; 12 positions match TRBD2. The CDR3 sequence is CASSAGLAGIYNEQFF. The CDR3 DNA reads as TGTGCCAGCAGCGCAGGACTAGCGGGGATCTACAATGAGCAGTTCTTC.